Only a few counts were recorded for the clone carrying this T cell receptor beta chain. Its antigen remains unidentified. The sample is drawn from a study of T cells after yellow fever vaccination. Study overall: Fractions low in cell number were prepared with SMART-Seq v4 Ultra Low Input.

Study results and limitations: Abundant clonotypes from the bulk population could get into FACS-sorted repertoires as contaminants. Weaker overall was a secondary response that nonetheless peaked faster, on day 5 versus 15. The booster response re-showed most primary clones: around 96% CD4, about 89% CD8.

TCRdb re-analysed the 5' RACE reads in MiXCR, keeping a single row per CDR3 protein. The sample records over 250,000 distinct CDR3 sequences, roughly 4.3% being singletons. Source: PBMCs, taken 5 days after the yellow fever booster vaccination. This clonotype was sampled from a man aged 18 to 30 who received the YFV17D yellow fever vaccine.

CDR3 DNA sequence: TGCAGCGTTGAAGAACCGCCACGGGGAAACACCATATATTTT. It codes for CSVEEPPRGNTIYF. The chain links TRBV29-1 to TRBJ1-3; D call uncertain. Germline V gives CDR1 SQVTM, CDR2 ANQGSEA. This CDR3 comprises 14 residues. The V end was cut by 0 bases, the J end by 4 bases, with 10 bases between. Looking up the rest from reference TRBV29-1 and TRBJ1-3 gives the full variable domain: SAVISQKPSRDICQRGTSLTIQCQVDSQVTMMFWYRQQPGQSLTLIATANQGSEATYESGFVIDKFPISRPNLTFSTLTVSNMSPEDSSIYLCSVEEPPRGNTIYFGEGSWLTVV.